Each of the 17 T cell receptor beta chains below was sequenced from the same sample in a study of radiotherapy plus CTLA-4 blockade in lung cancer. Method: immunoSEQ multiplex PCR; TCRdb's copy keeps in-frame clones and lacks some. Of approximately 50,000 clones detected, 86% appear once; the ten largest clones hold less than 20%. Sequences were derived from peripheral blood, sampled from a patient treated with radiotherapy plus ipilimumab. These TCRs come from a human donor with non-small cell lung cancer that progressed on radiotherapy plus ipilimumab. Some clones in this sample may be carry-over from other donors' samples.

The J gene is TRBJ2-3, the V gene TRBV5-1; 8 nucleotides align to TRBD1. The J segment lost 4 bases and the V segment lost 4 bases, leaving 5 bases of the junction unmatched. CDR1 and CDR2 (germline): SGHRS, YFSETQ. The CDR3 is made up of 14 amino acids. The CDR3 DNA reads as TGCGCCAGCAGCCCGTCGACAGGGGCAGATACGCAGTATTTT. Its protein is CASSPSTGADTQYF.

This clone was detected only once. This rearrangement joins TRBV5-5 to TRBJ1-6; 8 bases are shared with TRBD1. This CDR3 spans 14 amino acids. Germline V gene sequence: CDR1 SGHKS, CDR2 YYEKEE (reference sequence). The V and J ends lost 0 bases and 7 bases, in that order; junction bases with no gene match: 0. The CDR3 bases are TGTGCCAGCAGCTTGGCAGGGGGCAATTCACCCCTCCACTTT. Its protein product is CASSLAGGNSPLHF. The full variable domain, with the rest looked up from reference TRBV5-5 and TRBJ1-6, is DAGVTQSPTHLIKTRGQQVTLRCSPISGHKSVSWYQQVLGQGPQFIFQYYEKEERGRGNFPDRFSARQFPNYSSELNVNALLLGDSALYLCASSLAGGNSPLHFGNGTRLTVT.

The rearrangement links TRBV10-2 to TRBJ2-2; 10 bases match TRBD1. The CDR3 covers 14 residues. V shed 7 bases and J 7 bases; nucleotides not matched to a gene: 6. The germline V gene has CDR1 WSHSY and CDR2 SAAADI. The CDR3 is CASTDRGRVGELFF. CDR3 coding DNA: TGCGCCAGCACCGACAGGGGGCGTGTCGGGGAGCTGTTTTTT.

V and J are TRBV9 and TRBJ1-1; perhaps TRBD1 as D (5 bases). Germline CDR1 and CDR2: SGDLS and YYNGEE. Trimming removed 4 bases from V and 6 bases from J, with 16 bases in between. The CDR3 totals 14 residues. DNA of the CDR3: TGTGCCAGCAGCTCTACCAGGGTTCTGTCTGAAGCTTTCTTT. Encoded protein: CASSSTRVLSEAFF.

The rearrangement joins TRBV4-3 to TRBJ1-1; D unclear. The V and J ends lost 3 bases and 1 base respectively, with 18 bases between them. The CDR3 has 17 amino acids. CDR1 is LGHNA and CDR2 is YSLEER in the germline V gene. The CDR3 DNA reads as TGCGCCAGCAGCCAGTCGATGAGGCGGGCGGCGAACACTGAAGCTTTCTTT. It encodes CASSQSMRRAANTEAFF.

This chain connects TRBV30 to TRBJ2-1; 14 nucleotides match TRBD2. V lost 8 bases to trimming and J lost 10 bases; unmatched junction nucleotides: 7. CDR3 length equals 13 residues. Germline loops: CDR1 GTSNPN, CDR2 SVGIG (reference sequence). The CDR3 reads CAMGLAGVREQFF. DNA of the CDR3: TGTGCCATGGGACTAGCGGGAGTACGGGAGCAGTTCTTC.

The chain carries TRBV7-9 and TRBJ2-5; 7 nucleotides match TRBD2. The V and J ends lost 7 bases and 5 bases, in that order; junction bases with no gene match: 16. CDR1 and CDR2 from the germline V gene are SEHNR and FQNEAQ (reference sequence). This CDR3 is 16 amino acids long. The CDR3: CASTPSWGIGGETQYF. In DNA, the CDR3 is TGTGCCAGCACTCCCTCGTGGGGGATCGGGGGGGAGACCCAGTACTTC.

This sequence joins TRBV7-8 and TRBJ1-2; a possible D gene is TRBD1 (5 bases). In germline, CDR1 is SGHVS, CDR2 FQNEAQ. There are 13 residues in the CDR3. V shed 5 bases and J shed 5 bases, with 12 bases lying between them. The DNA for the CDR3 is TGTGCCAGCAGCCCCGGGGGGGGGTATGGCTACACCTTC. Its protein product is CASSPGGGYGYTF.

This rearrangement joins TRBV5-1 to TRBJ2-5, with 7 bases lining up with TRBD1. Germline V gene data show CDR1 as SGHRS and CDR2 as YFSETQ. This CDR3 has 14 amino acids. Unmatched junction bases numbered 3, after V lost 4 bases and J lost 0 bases. The CDR3 DNA sequence: TGCGCCAGCAGCGACAGGGACCACCAAGAGACCCAGTACTTC. Translated, it gives CASSDRDHQETQYF.

The V call is TRBV6-6, the J call TRBJ2-5, with 7 positions matching TRBD1. Judging by the DNA end, TRBJ2-7 fits better; the J call may be wrong. The CDR3 consists of 14 residues. The germline V gene has CDR1 MNHNY and CDR2 SVGAGI (reference sequence). The CDR3 DNA reads TGTGCCAGCAGTTACGAAGGGGGCACCTACGAGCAGTACTTC. This sequence encodes CASSYEGGTYEQYF.

This clone is categorized as medium-sized. The chain has TRBV6-4 and TRBJ2-2, with D possibly matching TRBD1 (5 bases). The germline gives CDR1 MRHNA, CDR2 SNTAGT. V lost 0 bases and J 3 bases, leaving 5 bases between the germline ends. The CDR3 contains 14 residues. CDR3 bases: TGTGCCAGCAGTGACTCAGGGGACACCGGGGAGCTGTTTTTT. Its protein product is CASSDSGDTGELFF.

The V call is TRBV2, the J call TRBJ2-2; 9 positions agree with TRBD1. The CDR3 covers 13 residues. CDR1 and CDR2 (germline): SNHLY, FYNNEI. The V and J ends lost 6 bases and 6 bases, in that order; junction bases with no gene match: 2. CDR3 sequence: CASRGQGAGELFF. The DNA for the CDR3 is TGTGCCAGCAGGGGACAGGGAGCCGGGGAGCTGTTTTTT.

The rearrangement uses TRBV30 and TRBJ2-6; D is uncertain. Germline lookup yields CDR1 GTSNPN and CDR2 SVGIG (reference sequence). The CDR3 extends over 17 amino acids. Trimming removed 4 bases at V and 0 bases at J, with 16 bases between. The CDR3 spells CAWNTNPIFSGANVLTF. CDR3 nucleotide sequence: TGTGCCTGGAACACCAACCCCATATTCTCTGGGGCCAACGTCCTGACTTTC.

The chain couples TRBV25-1 to TRBJ2-6; the D gene is possibly TRBD1 (6 bases). The germline V and J ends were trimmed by 3 bases and 0 bases, with 12 bases remaining between them. Germline CDR1 reads MGHDK; CDR2 reads SYGVNS. The CDR3 has 17 amino acids. The CDR3 region is CASSDGSRGSGANVLTF. The DNA of the CDR3 is TGTGCCAGCAGTGATGGCTCCAGGGGCTCTGGGGCCAACGTCCTGACTTTC.

V usage is TRBV4-1 and J usage is TRBJ1-1, with D unresolved. Germline V gene sequence: CDR1 MGHRA, CDR2 YSYEKL. The V and J ends lost 1 base and 2 bases respectively, with 11 bases between them. This CDR3 has 15 amino acids. The CDR3 DNA reads TGCGCCAGCAGCCAAGGTGAGGGTATCAACACTGAAGCTTTCTTT. Its translation: CASSQGEGINTEAFF.

The chain joins TRBV28 to TRBJ2-4, with D perhaps TRBD2 (6 bases). The CDR3 is 13 residues long. Germline V gene sequence: CDR1 MDHEN, CDR2 SYDVKM. The V end lost 5 bases, the J end lost 8 bases, and 13 bases lay between the germline ends. The CDR3 sequence is CASSDSGVDIQYF. The CDR3 DNA is TGTGCCAGCAGTGACTCGGGGGTGGACATTCAGTACTTC.

This clone was observed a single time. The V call is TRBV30, the J call TRBJ2-2, with D tentatively TRBD1 (6 bases). The CDR3 is 15 amino acids. Trimming stripped 2 bases from V and 0 bases from J, with 10 bases between. Germline V gives CDR1 GTSNPN, CDR2 SVGIG (reference sequence). Here the CDR3 reads CAWSSGDTNTGELFF. CDR3 coding DNA: TGTGCCTGGAGTTCTGGGGACACGAACACCGGGGAGCTGTTTTTT.